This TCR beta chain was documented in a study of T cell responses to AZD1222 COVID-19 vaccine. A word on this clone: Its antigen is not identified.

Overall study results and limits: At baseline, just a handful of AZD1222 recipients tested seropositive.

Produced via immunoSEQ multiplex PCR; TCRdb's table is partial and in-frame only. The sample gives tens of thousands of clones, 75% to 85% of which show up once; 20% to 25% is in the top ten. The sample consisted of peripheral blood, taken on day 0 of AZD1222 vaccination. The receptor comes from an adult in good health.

The CDR3 region has the DNA TGTGCCTCTTCACCTGACGCCCGCGGCAATGAGCAGTTCTTC. Translated, it gives CASSPDARGNEQFF. V usage is TRBV10-3 and J usage is TRBJ2-1; D unclear. The germline V gene has CDR1 ENHRY and CDR2 SYGVKD. This CDR3 contains 14 residues. The V and J ends lost 11 bases and 6 bases respectively, with 20 bases between them.